The 9 T cell receptor beta chains below come from one sample, sequenced in a study of blood T cells in healthy people across ages. A second roughly 6 to 11 cycle PCR used barcoded and J-beta primers. From the 5' RACE reads, TCRdb called clonotypes with MiXCR, one entry per CDR3 protein. The sample has about 1.5 million distinct CDR3 sequences, approximately 40% seen once. Source material: blood. These receptors all stem from a woman aged 18-29 years in good health.

The chain links TRBV5-1 to TRBJ1-5; a weak D match, TRBD1 (5 bases). This CDR3 is 15 amino acids long. V was trimmed by 0 bases and J by 4 bases, leaving 11 bases between them. Germline loops: CDR1 SGHRS, CDR2 YFSETQ. The CDR3 DNA reads as TGCGCCAGCAGCTTGGGGGGGACGGAGAATCAGCCCCAGCATTTT. As protein: CASSLGGTENQPQHF.

As for this clonotype: A clone one base away is much larger, so this may be a read error. The chain couples TRBV29-1 to TRBJ2-1; the D gene is possibly TRBD2 (5 bases). V lost 6 bases to trimming and J lost 10 bases, with 16 bases between them. The CDR3 totals 12 residues. Per germline, CDR1 SQVTM and CDR2 ANQGSEA. The CDR3 DNA reads TGCAGCGTCAGGACTGACTCCTACGAGCAGTTCTTC. Protein product: CSVRTDSYEQFF.

The chain carries TRBV20-1 and TRBJ2-5, with 13 bases fitting TRBD2. The DNA end favors TRBJ2-7, so the J call may be wrong. Germline V CDR1 and CDR2: DFQATT, SNEGSKA (reference sequence). There are 14 residues in the CDR3. The CDR3 DNA reads as TGCAGTGCTTCGGTGGGACTAGCGGGGTCCGAGCAGTACTTC. Protein: CSASVGLAGSEQYF.

This chain connects TRBV5-5 to TRBJ1-2; TRBD1 matches 9 bases. Germline-derived CDR1 and CDR2 are SGHKS and YYEKEE (reference sequence). J was trimmed by 4 bases and V by 4 bases; bases with no gene match: 8. The CDR3 sequence is 15 residues long. The CDR3 spells CASSVDRGEIYGYTF. DNA of the CDR3: TGTGCCAGCAGCGTGGACAGGGGTGAGATCTATGGCTACACCTTC. Full variable domain (missing parts from reference TRBV5-5 and TRBJ1-2): DAGVTQSPTHLIKTRGQQVTLRCSPISGHKSVSWYQQVLGQGPQFIFQYYEKEERGRGNFPDRFSARQFPNYSSELNVNALLLGDSALYLCASSVDRGEIYGYTFGSGTRLTVV.

This clonotype occurred a few times. The chain uses TRBV21-1 and TRBJ2-7; TRBD1, as called in the table, went unchecked against the DNA. TRBV21-1 is reported as a pseudogene. The CDR3 spans 14 residues. CDR3 coding DNA: TGTGCCAGCAGGACCGGGACAGGGGTGAGGGAGCAGTACTTC. It specifies CASRTGTGVREQYF.

This clonotype was seen at least ten times. This chain connects TRBV6-2 or TRBV6-3 to TRBJ2-3, with TRBD2 matching over 15 bases. Germline CDR1 MNHEY, CDR2 SVGEGT. With 4 bases clipped from V and 6 bases from J, the junction kept 2 bases outside the gene matches. This CDR3 region has 15 residues. CDR3 coding DNA: TGTGCCAGCAGTTGGACTAGCGGGGGGGCGGATACGCAGTATTTT. Its translation: CASSWTSGGADTQYF.

The CDR3 region is CASSPPIFEDSGANVLTF. The CDR3 coding sequence is TGTGCCAGCTCACCCCCTATTTTCGAGGACTCTGGGGCCAACGTCCTGACTTTC. This chain joins TRBV18 and TRBJ2-6; D uncertain. The CDR3 spans 18 residues. The V end lost 3 bases, the J end lost 0 bases, and 15 bases lay between the germline ends. Germline CDR1 KGHSH, CDR2 LQKENI.

The chain joins TRBV7-2 to TRBJ2-1, with 7 bases identical to TRBD2. CDR1 and CDR2 from the germline V gene are SGHTA and FQGNSA. This CDR3 spans 18 amino acids. V shed 3 bases and J 8 bases; nucleotides not matched to a gene: 19. In DNA form, the CDR3 reads TGTGCCAGCAGCTTGGAGGCCGCGTGGCGGGAGTCGGTATATGAGCAGTTCTTC. Translation gives CASSLEAAWRESVYEQFF.

The chain joins TRBV5-5 to TRBJ2-5, with 10 bases aligning to TRBD1. Germline V gives CDR1 SGHKS, CDR2 YYEKEE (reference sequence). The CDR3 extends over 16 amino acids. Trimming at V came to 1 base and at J to 5 bases, leaving 8 bases not matched to a gene. This chain's CDR3 is CASSLSLTGGVETQYF. The CDR3 nucleotides are TGTGCCAGCAGCTTGTCACTGACAGGGGGCGTCGAGACCCAGTACTTC.